This T cell receptor (beta chain) was captured in a study of Graves' ophthalmopathy and Graves' hyperthyroidism. This CDR3 comprises 15 residues. The junction had 9 bases not matched to a gene; V was cut back by 1 base and J by 5 bases. CDR1 and CDR2 (germline): DFQATT, SNEGSKA (reference sequence). Amplification of the TCR beta CDR3 regions used RNA transcripts (as template). First-round RT-PCR used HTBI primers; second-round multiplex PCR followed. A single record per CDR3 protein comes from TCRdb applying MiXCR to the multiplex PCR reads. There are 600,000 to 950,000 distinct CDR3 sequences in the sample; around 40% occur only once, and 44% lies in the top ten. This clonotype was seen many times.

The V gene is TRBV20-1, the J gene TRBJ2-5, with 8 bases that match TRBD2. The source of this sequence is an adult man with Graves' ophthalmopathy. The specimen was peripheral blood. CDR3 sequence (DNA): TGCAGTGCTAGAGGCGGGAGGTTGTTTATTGAGACCCAGTACTTC. This gives the protein CSARGGRLFIETQYF.